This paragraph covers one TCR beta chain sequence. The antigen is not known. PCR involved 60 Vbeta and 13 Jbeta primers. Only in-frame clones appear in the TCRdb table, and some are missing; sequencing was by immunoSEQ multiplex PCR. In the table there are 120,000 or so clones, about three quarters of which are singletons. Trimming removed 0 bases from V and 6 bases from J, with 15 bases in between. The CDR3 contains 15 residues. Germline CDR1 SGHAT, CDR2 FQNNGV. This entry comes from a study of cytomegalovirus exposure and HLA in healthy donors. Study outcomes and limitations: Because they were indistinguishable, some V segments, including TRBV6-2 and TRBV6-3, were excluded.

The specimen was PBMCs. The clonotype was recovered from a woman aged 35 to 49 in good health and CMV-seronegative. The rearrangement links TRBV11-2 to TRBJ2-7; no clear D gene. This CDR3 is CASSLESGLLSEQYF. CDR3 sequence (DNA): TGTGCCAGCAGCTTAGAAAGTGGGCTCCTCTCCGAGCAGTACTTC.